These 18 T cell receptor beta chains were sequenced from one sample in a study of technical replicates of blood from several donors. Some clones are missing from TCRdb's copy, which holds only in-frame ones; the method was immunoSEQ multiplex PCR. This table holds about 70,000 clones, 95% to 99% found once. The sequencing input was T cells isolated from PBMCs. Receptors were obtained from a human donor in good health.

The genes are TRBV7-3 and TRBJ2-1, with 7 bases that match TRBD1. The germline gives CDR1 SGHTA, CDR2 FQGTGA. The CDR3 extends over 13 amino acids. Trimming took 0 bases from V and 10 from J; bases not matched to a gene: 3. CDR3 in DNA: TGTGCCAGCAGCTTAACATTGGGACAGGAGCAGTTCTTC. It is translated as CASSLTLGQEQFF.

The V call is TRBV5-4, the J call TRBJ1-2; 9 nucleotides agree with TRBD1. Germline loops: CDR1 SGHNT, CDR2 YYREEE (reference sequence). This CDR3 has 12 residues. Germline trimming cut 4 bases from V and 6 bases from J; bases unmatched to any gene: 1. CDR3 DNA: TGTGCCAGCAGCGGGACAGGGAATGGCTACACCTTC. Translating it yields CASSGTGNGYTF.

The chain couples TRBV11-2 to TRBJ1-4; D remains unclear. Trimming took off 1 base at V and 4 bases at J, with 7 bases between the two ends. This CDR3 spans 14 amino acids. Looked up from germline, CDR1 is SGHAT and CDR2 is FQNNGV. The CDR3 nucleotides are TGTGCCAGCAGCTTAGTCTTCGGTAATGAAAAACTGTTTTTT. Its translation is CASSLVFGNEKLFF.

The CDR3 spells CASSQDTRRGLPFYHSYEQYF. CDR3 in DNA: TGCGCCAGCAGCCAAGATACGCGGAGAGGACTACCATTCTACCACTCCTACGAGCAGTACTTC. This rearrangement joins TRBV4-1 to TRBJ2-7; D is perhaps TRBD2 (6 bases). The CDR3 runs 21 residues. Germline CDR1 reads MGHRA; CDR2 reads YSYEKL. V was cut by 0 bases and J by 0 bases, with 27 bases left in between.

CDR3 DNA: TGTGCCAGCAGCGTGGGGGACACCTACCCCCAAGAGACCCAGTACTTC. Encoded protein: CASSVGDTYPQETQYF. This rearrangement joins TRBV7-8 to TRBJ2-5, with D perhaps TRBD1 (6 bases). This CDR3 spans 16 amino acids. The germline gives CDR1 SGHVS, CDR2 FQNEAQ. With 5 bases removed from V and 1 base from J, the gap between germline ends came to 17 bases.

V is TRBV19 and J is TRBJ2-5; a possible D gene is TRBD2 (6 bases). This CDR3 is 13 amino acids long. V was shortened by 9 bases and J by 5 bases, with 16 bases between the two germline ends. Germline-derived CDR1 and CDR2 are LNHDA and SQIVND (reference sequence). CDR3 DNA sequence: TGTGCCAGCGGCGGGGATCCGAGGGAGACCCAGTACTTC. It yields the protein CASGGDPRETQYF.

The chain uses TRBV6-1 and TRBJ2-7, with 8 positions matching TRBD2. In germline, CDR1 is MNHNS, CDR2 SASEGT. Trimming cost V 2 bases and J 3 bases; bases outside gene matches: 6. This CDR3 contains 15 residues. CDR3 DNA: TGTGCCAGCAGTGAACCGCGGGAGGTGGACTACGAGCAGTACTTC. This sequence encodes CASSEPREVDYEQYF.

V and J are TRBV6-5 and TRBJ1-1; 7 nucleotides align to TRBD1. Germline CDR1 MNHEY, CDR2 SVGAGI. Trimming removed 2 bases from V and 0 bases from J; junction bases left unmatched: 6. CDR3 length: 16 amino acids. CDR3: CASSYDPGGMNTEAFF. The CDR3 nucleotides are TGTGCCAGCAGTTACGACCCAGGGGGTATGAACACTGAAGCTTTCTTT.

The chain recombines TRBV19 with TRBJ2-7; TRBD2 agrees at 15 bases. From germline, CDR1 is LNHDA and CDR2 SQIVND (reference sequence). This CDR3 contains 14 residues. As DNA, the CDR3 is TGTGCTTCGGGACTAGCGGGAGGAGGTTACGAGCAGTACTTC. Its protein product is CASGLAGGGYEQYF.

V and J are TRBV10-2 and TRBJ2-2, with D possibly matching TRBD1 (6 bases). Deletions cut 6 bases from V and 2 bases from J, with 10 bases between. The CDR3 has 14 residues. Looked up from germline, CDR1 is WSHSY and CDR2 is SAAADI. CDR3 nucleotide sequence: TGCGCCAGCAGCCGGACAGAAAACACCGGGGAGCTGTTTTTT. As protein: CASSRTENTGELFF.

The chain uses TRBV9 and TRBJ2-7; D might be TRBD2 (6 bases). From germline, CDR1 is SGDLS and CDR2 YYNGEE. The CDR3 contains 16 residues. V was shortened by 1 base and J by 2 bases, with 16 bases between the two germline ends. The CDR3 is CASSVSPEGTTYEQYF. The CDR3 DNA sequence: TGTGCCAGCAGCGTAAGCCCGGAGGGTACTACCTACGAGCAGTACTTC.

The V call is TRBV27, the J call TRBJ2-7; 8 nucleotides line up with TRBD2. The CDR3 runs 15 residues. Germline assignment: CDR1 MNHEY and CDR2 SMNVEV (reference sequence). V lost 2 bases to trimming and J lost 9 bases; unmatched junction nucleotides: 12. CDR3 residues: CASSLGDPGLDWQYF. The CDR3, as DNA: TGTGCCAGCAGTTTAGGTGATCCGGGACTAGACTGGCAGTACTTC.

The genes are TRBV5-1 and TRBJ2-7, with TRBD1 matching 9 bases. CDR1 and CDR2 from the germline V gene are SGHRS and YFSETQ. The trim removed 3 bases at V and 3 bases at J, leaving 4 bases unmatched. The CDR3 totals 14 residues. The CDR3 nucleotides read TGCGCCAGCAGCTCCTGGACAGGGGACTACGAGCAGTACTTC. It codes for CASSSWTGDYEQYF.

The chain recombines TRBV18 with TRBJ2-1; 7 bases align to TRBD2. Germline CDR1 reads KGHSH; CDR2 reads LQKENI. The length of the CDR3 is 15 residues. V lost 2 bases to trimming and J lost 9 bases; unmatched junction nucleotides: 10. The CDR3 loop is CASSPSTGGPGEQFF. As DNA, the CDR3 is TGTGCCAGCTCACCATCTACGGGAGGCCCGGGTGAGCAGTTCTTC.

This chain links TRBV5-6 with TRBJ2-3, with 10 positions matching TRBD2. Trimming took 0 bases from V and 5 from J; bases not matched to a gene: 6. Germline CDR1 reads SGHDT; CDR2 reads YYEEEE. The CDR3 is 16 amino acids. The CDR3 nucleotides read TGTGCCAGCAGCTTGGGGGCTAGCGGGAGAATAGATACGCAGTATTTT. Its protein product is CASSLGASGRIDTQYF.

The V and J genes are TRBV5-1 and TRBJ2-7, with TRBD1 as a possible D gene (6 bases). V shed 1 base and J shed 6 bases, with 11 bases lying between them. The CDR3 covers 13 residues. Germline CDR1 is SGHRS and CDR2 is YFSETQ. DNA for the CDR3: TGCGCCAGCAGCTTGTGGGGGCAGGCCGAGCAGTACTTC. This gives the protein CASSLWGQAEQYF.

The chain recombines TRBV9 with TRBJ2-5; possible D gene TRBD2, 5 bases. Between the trimmed V and J ends, which lost 0 bases and 0 bases, there was a span of 6 bases. Germline V gene data show CDR1 as SGDLS and CDR2 as YYNGEE. This CDR3 contains 14 residues. CDR3 coding DNA: TGTGCCAGCAGCGTAGACGGGAACCAAGAGACCCAGTACTTC. As protein: CASSVDGNQETQYF. The whole variable domain, remainder taken from reference TRBV9 and TRBJ2-5, is DSGVTQTPKHLITATGQRVTLRCSPRSGDLSVYWYQQSLDQGLQFLIQYYNGEERAKGNILERFSAQQFPDLHSELNLSSLELGDSALYFCASSVDGNQETQYFGPGTRLLVL.

CDR3 protein: CASSPQGAGTEAFF. Written as DNA, the CDR3 is TGTGCCAGCAGCCCCCAGGGTGCGGGGACTGAAGCTTTCTTT. The chain carries TRBV7-9 and TRBJ1-1; the D gene is possibly TRBD1 (5 bases). Deletions cut 5 bases from V and 5 bases from J, with 15 bases between. Germline lookup yields CDR1 SEHNR and CDR2 FQNEAQ (reference sequence). The CDR3 extends over 14 amino acids.